The sequence of this T cell receptor beta chain was determined in a study of metastatic and nonmetastatic thyroid tumors. Study in general: For malignant and benign thyroid patients, tumor or nodule tissue and blood were the sources whose repertoires were compared.

Study results and caveats: Patients with malignant thyroid tumors reportedly had significantly higher TCR beta diversity than those with benign nodules, in blood and tumor.

This clone was detected ten times or more. Its antigen is unidentified. It may be a read error: a sequence one base away is much more abundant. The authors' processing: CDR3 was compared across clinicopathological groups, and the resulting differences were used to build a distant-metastasis classifier for papillary thyroid cancer. TCRdb re-analyzed the PCR reads using MiXCR. TCRdb, rather than the study authors, made the V and J calls. The sample has roughly 59,000 clones, around 15% seen once; the top ten hold less than 9.5%. Patients were all untreated before their thyroid surgery. Source material: blood. The source is a male donor with papillary thyroid cancer or a benign thyroid nodule (not recorded which). Some clones in this sample may be carry-over from other donors' samples.

CDR3 nucleotide sequence: TGTGCCAGCAGCCTACAGTCGGGCTTGTTGGGCTACGCCTTC. Translation gives CASSLQSGLLGYAF. The chain is built from TRBV3-1 and TRBJ1-2; D remains ambiguous. Germline values: CDR1 LGHDT, CDR2 YNNKEL (reference sequence). This CDR3 spans 14 amino acids.